The 26 T cell receptor beta chains below come from one sample, sequenced in a study of early T cells in non-severe SARS-CoV-2 infection. TCRdb ran MiXCR on the 5' RACE reads and lists one entry per CDR3 protein. The sample carries under 85,000 distinct CDR3 sequences, 9.5% to 12% recorded once. Source: whole blood, taken at baseline. All receptors derive from an adult who was a healthcare worker with PCR-confirmed SARS-CoV-2 infection or an uninfected control (not recorded which).

The chain uses TRBV29-1 and TRBJ1-1; 7 nucleotides line up with TRBD1. Trimming cost V 5 bases and J 1 base; bases outside gene matches: 4. Germline V gives CDR1 SQVTM, CDR2 ANQGSEA. CDR3 length: 13 residues. The chain's CDR3 is CSVQGQPNTEAFF. Written as DNA, the CDR3 is TGCAGCGTTCAGGGACAGCCGAACACTGAAGCTTTCTTT.

This clonotype was detected only a few times. The chain recombines TRBV12-3 or TRBV12-4 with TRBJ2-5; 10 bases agree with TRBD2. V dropped 3 bases and J dropped 2; count of bases not matched to a gene: 9. This CDR3 has 17 residues. Written as DNA, the CDR3 is TGTGCCAGCAGTTTGAATAGCGGGGGGTCCCGACAAGAGACCCAGTACTTC. Translating gives CASSLNSGGSRQETQYF.

Only a few counts were recorded for this clonotype. V is TRBV6-5 and J is TRBJ2-1; D possibly corresponds to TRBD2 (6 bases). Germline V gives CDR1 MNHEY, CDR2 SVGAGI. V lost 7 bases and J 4 bases, leaving 20 bases between the germline ends. The length of the CDR3 is 16 residues. Here the CDR3 DNA reads TGTGCCAGCACCGACCCCGGGGGTAAAAGATACAATGAGCAGTTCTTC. Amino acid sequence: CASTDPGGKRYNEQFF.

The chain employs TRBV20-1 and TRBJ1-1; 7 positions match TRBD1. Trimming cost V 3 bases and J 2 bases; bases outside gene matches: 6. Germline CDR1 DFQATT, CDR2 SNEGSKA (reference sequence). There are 14 residues in the CDR3. The CDR3 sequence is CSARLTGSNTEAFF. In nucleotides, the CDR3 is TGCAGTGCTAGGTTGACAGGGTCCAACACTGAAGCTTTCTTT.

This clonotype is medium-sized (0.01 to 0.1%) within its sample. This chain links TRBV20-1 with TRBJ2-5, with D maybe TRBD2 (5 bases). The V end lost 3 bases, the J end lost 0 bases, and 11 bases lay between the germline ends. This CDR3 has 14 amino acids. CDR1 and CDR2 from the germline V gene are DFQATT and SNEGSKA (reference sequence). CDR3 in amino acids: CSARSGGDQETQYF. As DNA, the CDR3 is TGCAGTGCTAGGAGTGGAGGAGACCAAGAGACCCAGTACTTC.

The chain uses TRBV29-1 and TRBJ2-7; D perhaps matches TRBD2 (6 bases). V shed 2 bases and J shed 6 bases, with 17 bases lying between them. CDR1 and CDR2 from the germline V gene are SQVTM and ANQGSEA. CDR3 length: 14 amino acids. The CDR3 region is CSVESPGDPSEQYF. Here the CDR3 DNA reads TGCAGCGTTGAATCTCCGGGGGACCCCTCCGAGCAGTACTTC.

This clonotype was observed many times. The V call is TRBV5-1, the J call TRBJ2-1; D is unclear. The CDR3 extends over 14 amino acids. V lost 4 bases and J 3 bases, leaving 11 bases between the germline ends. Germline V lookup: CDR1 SGHRS, CDR2 YFSETQ. CDR3: CASSLKDVYNEQFF. The CDR3 DNA follows: TGCGCCAGCAGCCTCAAGGATGTCTACAATGAGCAGTTCTTC.

This clonotype was detected only a few times. This chain uses TRBV7-3 with TRBJ2-2, with 7 bases aligning to TRBD1. Germline values: CDR1 SGHTA, CDR2 FQGTGA. The CDR3 extends over 16 amino acids. Trimming cost V 2 bases and J 1 base; bases outside gene matches: 4. CDR3 sequence reads: CASSLFAGGNTGELFF. The CDR3 DNA reads as TGTGCCAGCAGCTTATTCGCAGGGGGGAACACCGGGGAGCTGTTTTTT.

In this sample, this clonotype turned up many times. V usage is TRBV11-3 and J usage is TRBJ2-1; 8 nucleotides align to TRBD2. The CDR3 loop spans 15 amino acids. Germline V CDR1 and CDR2: SGHNT, YENEEA. V was pared by 1 base and J by 9 bases, with 8 bases of the junction left unmatched. The CDR3 reads CASSLVREGYFEQFF. CDR3 nucleotides: TGTGCCAGCAGCTTAGTTCGGGAGGGATACTTTGAGCAGTTCTTC.

This clonotype has a handful of counts. V is TRBV3-1 and J is TRBJ1-3, with 7 bases that match TRBD1. J gave up 0 bases and V 4 bases, and 6 bases lay outside the gene matches. CDR1 and CDR2 from the germline V gene are LGHDT and YNNKEL (reference sequence). The CDR3 is 16 amino acids. The CDR3 is CASSPPGQHSGNTIYF. The CDR3 nucleotides read TGTGCCAGCAGCCCCCCGGGACAGCACTCTGGAAACACCATATATTTT. The full variable domain, with the rest looked up from reference TRBV3-1 and TRBJ1-3, is DTAVSQTPKYLVTQMGNDKSIKCEQNLGHDTMYWYKQDSKKFLKIMFSYNNKELIINETVPNRFSPKSPDKAHLNLHINSLELGDSAVYFCASSPPGQHSGNTIYFGEGSWLTVV.

The chain couples TRBV6-5 to TRBJ2-7; the D is unclear. The CDR3 spans 13 residues. The germline V gene has CDR1 MNHEY and CDR2 SVGAGI. V was shortened by 6 bases and J by 0 bases, with 9 bases between the two germline ends. This chain's CDR3 is CASSPDNSYEQYF. CDR3 coding DNA: TGTGCCAGCAGCCCCGATAACTCCTACGAGCAGTACTTC.

This clonotype was detected many times. This chain connects TRBV20-1 to TRBJ1-1; a possible D gene is TRBD1 (5 bases). V lost 5 bases and J 4 bases, leaving 14 bases between the germline ends. The CDR3 consists of 13 residues. Germline V lookup: CDR1 DFQATT, CDR2 SNEGSKA (reference sequence). The CDR3 loop reads CSAGAGVTTEAFF. CDR3 DNA sequence: TGCAGTGCTGGGGCCGGAGTAACCACTGAAGCTTTCTTT.

There are a few counts of this clonotype. CDR3 nucleotide sequence: TGCAGTGCTAGAGAGCCTCAGCAAGAGACCCAGTACTTC. Translation: CSAREPQQETQYF. V is TRBV20-1 and J is TRBJ2-5; D is unclear. The CDR3 contains 13 residues. Between the trimmed V and J ends, which lost 0 bases and 2 bases, there was a span of 7 bases. CDR1 and CDR2 from the germline V gene are DFQATT and SNEGSKA (reference sequence).

This clonotype was found a few times. V and J are TRBV7-2 and TRBJ2-1, with TRBD2 matching over 8 bases. The CDR3 consists of 16 residues. The germline gives CDR1 SGHTA, CDR2 FQGNSA. With 1 base clipped from V and 1 base from J, the junction kept 3 bases outside the gene matches. Here the CDR3 reads CASSLGAGGSYNEQFF. CDR3 nucleotides: TGTGCCAGCAGCTTAGGGGCGGGAGGTTCCTACAATGAGCAGTTCTTC.

This chain links TRBV5-1 with TRBJ2-3; 8 bases fit TRBD2. The CDR3 loop spans 14 amino acids. Germline CDR1 and CDR2: SGHRS and YFSETQ. V shed 4 bases and J 1 base; nucleotides not matched to a gene: 2. CDR3 coding DNA: TGCGCCAGCAGCCAACTAGCGGGCACAGATACGCAGTATTTT. This gives the protein CASSQLAGTDTQYF.

This clonotype was counted a few times. The chain carries TRBV6-1 and TRBJ2-1, with D maybe TRBD2 (5 bases). The CDR3 extends over 14 amino acids. Trimming removed 6 bases at V and 6 bases at J, with 15 bases between. The V gene's germline CDR1 is MNHNS and CDR2 SASEGT. The CDR3 here is CASRVPSRGNEQFF. CDR3 sequence (DNA): TGTGCCAGCAGGGTACCCTCCCGGGGCAATGAGCAGTTCTTC.

The chain links TRBV18 to TRBJ2-7, with 7 bases that match TRBD1. The ends lost 4 bases at V and 2 bases at J; junction bases unmatched: 8. The CDR3 extends over 15 amino acids. Germline V gene data show CDR1 as KGHSH and CDR2 as LQKENI. DNA of the CDR3: TGTGCCAGCTCACAACAGGGGACATCCCCCTACGAGCAGTACTTC. This codes for CASSQQGTSPYEQYF.

The V call is TRBV24-1, the J call TRBJ2-3, with 8 bases that match TRBD2. The J segment lost 6 bases and the V segment lost 3 bases, leaving 19 bases of the junction unmatched. Germline CDR1 and CDR2: KGHDR and SFDVKD. This CDR3 comprises 19 residues. CDR3 protein: CATSDRGTWWREASDTQYF. The CDR3 DNA is TGTGCCACCAGTGATCGTGGGACGTGGTGGCGGGAGGCGTCCGATACGCAGTATTTT.

This clonotype was seen more than once but under ten times. This chain connects TRBV5-4 to TRBJ2-1; 8 nucleotides line up with TRBD2. Germline values: CDR1 SGHNT, CDR2 YYREEE (reference sequence). The CDR3 is made up of 16 amino acids. V lost 4 bases and J lost 0; bases outside the gene matches: 6. The CDR3 loop reads CASSTGGASSYNEQFF. CDR3 in DNA: TGTGCCAGCAGCACCGGGGGGGCGAGCTCCTACAATGAGCAGTTCTTC.

The chain uses TRBV4-1 and TRBJ2-2, with 7 bases aligning to TRBD2. CDR3 length equals 18 residues. The V gene's germline CDR1 is MGHRA and CDR2 YSYEKL. J lost 5 bases, V lost 3 bases, and 15 bases had no gene match. CDR3 coding DNA: TGCGCCAGCAGCCACTCACCTCGGGGCGGGAGAAAAACCGGGGAGCTGTTTTTT. The encoded protein is CASSHSPRGGRKTGELFF.

This clonotype was seen a few times. This chain uses TRBV4-2 with TRBJ2-7, with a tentative D call TRBD1 (6 bases). Germline V gives CDR1 LGHNA, CDR2 YNFKEQ. V dropped 2 bases and J dropped 1 base, with 15 bases sitting between them. The CDR3 totals 16 residues. The CDR3 DNA reads TGTGCCAGCAGCCAAACCCAGGACAGTCGATCCTACGAGCAGTACTTC. This codes for CASSQTQDSRSYEQYF.

The genes are TRBV7-2 and TRBJ2-2, with D possibly called TRBD1 or TRBD2 (5 bases each). Trimming removed 2 bases from V and 6 bases from J, with 16 bases in between. Per the germline V gene, CDR1 is SGHTA and CDR2 is FQGNSA. The CDR3 runs 16 residues. The CDR3 region is CASSLWRAQGAGELFF. CDR3 nucleotides: TGTGCCAGCAGCTTATGGCGGGCCCAGGGAGCCGGGGAGCTGTTTTTT.

This clonotype came up many times. The V gene is TRBV18, the J gene TRBJ2-1, with TRBD2 matching 13 bases. V lost 4 bases, J lost 5 bases, and 2 bases stayed unmatched. The CDR3 length is 15 residues. Germline CDR1 is KGHSH and CDR2 is LQKENI. The CDR3 loop is CASSLGLAGDNEQFF. The CDR3, as DNA: TGTGCCAGCTCACTAGGACTAGCGGGAGACAATGAGCAGTTCTTC.

This clonotype has a count of ten or more. Mismatch with germline at one junction end may stem from a read error. The rearrangement links TRBV4-1 to TRBJ1-2; no definite D call. The CDR3 is 14 amino acids. Germline V gene sequence: CDR1 MGHRA, CDR2 YSYEKL. Here the CDR3 reads CASSQDLRAVSTLF. For the CDR3, the DNA is TGCGCCAGCAGCCAAGATTTGAGGGCCGTATCTACCCTATTC.

There are many counts of this clonotype. This chain uses TRBV11-2 with TRBJ2-5; tentative D call: TRBD1 (6 bases). Looked up from germline, CDR1 is SGHAT and CDR2 is FQNNGV. The CDR3 consists of 13 residues. V lost 5 bases to trimming and J lost 5 bases, with 12 bases between them. CDR3 amino acids: CASSRGGMETQYF. The CDR3 DNA is TGTGCCAGCAGCAGAGGGGGAATGGAGACCCAGTACTTC. The complete variable domain, with remaining parts taken from reference TRBV11-2 and TRBJ2-5, reads EAGVAQSPRYKIIEKRQSVAFWCNPISGHATLYWYQQILGQGPKLLIQFQNNGVVDDSQLPKDRFSAERLKGVDSTLKIQPAKLEDSAVYLCASSRGGMETQYFGPGTRLLVL.

V gene TRBV6-2 or TRBV6-3 combines with J gene TRBJ2-1; 9 bases match TRBD2. V gave up 7 bases and J gave up 4 bases; unmatched junction bases: 8. Germline lookup yields CDR1 MNHEY and CDR2 SVGEGT. The CDR3 loop spans 15 amino acids. The CDR3 here is CASIESGRRYNEQFF. The CDR3 DNA sequence: TGTGCCAGCATCGAAAGCGGGAGGAGATACAATGAGCAGTTCTTC.